This TCR beta chain is from a study of graft-versus-host responses after intestinal transplantation. On the study more broadly: Tacrolimus and steroids were given for around three years to all recipients after anti-thymocyte globulin induction. Study-wide results and caveats: Detection of GvH clones occurred in recipient marrow, and some had their first appearance in ileum or blood. Elevated graft-versus-host to host-versus-graft clonal ratios in allografts were recorded for patients with graft-donor T cell macrochimerism.

Some clones are missing from TCRdb's copy, which holds only in-frame ones; the method was immunoSEQ multiplex PCR. The sample shows some 120,000 clones, more than 85% of them seen only once. V was pared by 5 bases and J by 0 bases, with 10 bases of the junction left unmatched. The CDR3 has 18 residues. The germline CDR1 and CDR2 sequences are SEHNR and FQNEAQ (reference sequence). This clone was seen once. Its antigen is still unknown. This specimen was unstimulated CD8+ T cells sorted from spleen or lymph node cells, taken before transplant. The origin of this receptor is a human donor who was the organ donor for an intestinal transplant. This rearrangement joins TRBV7-9 to TRBJ1-5, with 10 bases identical to TRBD1. The CDR3 DNA reads TGTGCCAGCAGCGCCAGGACAGGGGGGCTTTATAGCAATCAGCCCCAGCATTTT. This gives the protein CASSARTGGLYSNQPQHF.